This T cell receptor beta chain was captured by sequencing in a study of cytomegalovirus exposure and HLA in healthy donors (dated by TCRdb to the late 2010s). Broadly, across the study: An earlier analysis of roughly 500 of the donors reported 250 to 300 Gb of sequence data and roughly 110 million unique TCR beta sequences from about 200 million T cells. An earlier analysis of 587 of the donors used high-throughput TCR beta sequencing to judge whether each TCR beta V gene segment behaved as functional or pseudogenic. The number of typed donors differed by locus: roughly 620-630 for A, B, C, DRB1 and DQB1; some 540 for DQA1; 606 for DPA1; and around 490 for DPB1. The aim of the study was to test whether cataloging public T cell receptors could identify signatures of past pathogen exposure. A later analysis re-analyzed previously published TCR beta repertoires from several hundred donors and added high-resolution HLA genotyping to study TCR occurrence patterns. Among roughly 370 genotyped donors of the cohort, an average of roughly 240,000 unique TCR beta nucleotide sequences were sequenced per donor, around 20% of them non-productive. All discovery cohort repertoires had been generated on a single sequencing platform. To predict cytomegalovirus infection status, the study brought together high-throughput TCR immunosequencing, statistical association of individual TCRs with disease status, and machine learning. In a later genetic analysis, genome-wide SNP genotypes for about 55% of the 666 donors were used, and that subset was treated as a discovery cohort. Roughly 290 gigabases of sequencing data and 70 million to 100 million unique TCR sequences made up an early release that covered over 550 HLA-typed donors. Donor age, sex, ethnicity and CMV serostatus were compiled alongside the repertoire data. The study profiled the T cell repertoires of 500 to 800 subjects by immunosequencing and related them to cytomegalovirus serostatus. In the later analysis, no new phenotypic data were used to find candidate immune exposures; instead, reliance was placed on TCR beta sequences and their occurrence across donors. Of the 300 to 450 genotyped donors, 70% to 90% were placed in the genetic ancestry cluster associated with self-reported Caucasian donors. Because of strong linkage in the cohort, roughly 5 DR-DQ haplotypes were treated as single units for association and clustering. In addition to the first cohort of around 670 subjects, a separate validation cohort of 120 different subjects was used. Class I and class II HLA loci were covered by the typing at four-digit resolution.

In total, roughly 710 healthy bone marrow donors made up the cohort. At the time of sampling, every cohort member was nominally healthy, though immune exposures that went unrecorded were likely present. The donor tested CMV seronegative, placing the donor among the roughly 400 seronegative members of the cohort. A peripheral blood sample was collected from each donor, and TCR beta sequencing was performed on peripheral blood mononuclear cells. The Qiagen DNeasy Blood Extraction Kit was used to extract genomic DNA from the blood cell samples. On this clone itself: There is no known antigen for this receptor.

Study-wide conclusions, independent of this receptor: In a later analysis, HLA-associated TCR beta chains were found to be more clonally expanded and to have lower generation probabilities than equally common non-associated chains. Some IMGT-functional V segments, including TRBV6-2 and TRBV6-3, could not be distinguished by the 87-base-pair reads and were therefore excluded. According to a later genetic analysis, donors in an Asian-associated ancestry cluster had fewer N-insertions in productive TCRs than the approximately 710-donor mean. A group of highly shared sequence variants was considered likely to be a technical artifact of the sequencing pipeline. V-gene and J-gene trimming of TCR beta chains was associated with a missense DCLRE1C variant in a later genetic analysis, and the association was replicated in an independent cohort. At a false discovery rate of 0.05, a later analysis linked 16,000 or so TCR beta sequences to specific HLA alleles. In a later analysis, several top co-occurrence clusters were reported to appear linked to parvovirus B19, influenza, CMV and Epstein-Barr virus. A further reported finding was that TCR beta sequences accurately predicted the HLA-A and HLA-B alleles for most subjects in the first cohort. According to a later analysis, most CMV-associated TCR beta chains appeared to be HLA-restricted, and the HLA associations seemed to be driven largely by CMV exposure. Only TCR beta chains were sequenced in this cohort, and the absence of alpha or paired-chain data limited detectable features. Sequencing depth was assumed to be roughly uniform across donors in the presence/absence analyses, though that assumption may not hold. Immune exposure information for the cohort was limited to CMV serostatus. A total of fewer than 200 TCR beta chains were listed by the study as associated with cytomegalovirus. While some public TCRs were present in many individuals, most TCR sequences turned up only very rarely across donors. When HLA alleles, especially DR and DQ, strongly co-occurred, TCR associations were difficult to assign to individual alleles. Broadly in line with IMGT annotations, most TCR beta V segments showed up in productive rearrangements about 87% or about 30% of the time in an earlier analysis of 450 to 600 of the donors. The earlier analysis of a few hundred of the donors excluded around 17 rarely observed V segments, including chromosome 9 orphons, because counts were too low. HLA typing was unavailable for some donors at each locus, so association tests used only the typed subset. Correlated functional status among segregating V segments might reflect linkage disequilibrium, but an unknown experimental factor could not be ruled out. The classifier was reported to diagnose cytomegalovirus status with high specificity and sensitivity in both the original and validation cohorts. A later analysis found that TCR association rates varied across HLA loci, with DRB1 alleles showing the most associated TCRs and HLA-C alleles the fewest. The authors suggested that the approach could potentially be extended to other disease states and immunological phenotypes. In vitro tests confirmed that a few of the cytomegalovirus-associated TCR beta chains recognize cytomegalovirus antigens.

Between the V and J ends, shortened by 0 bases and 6 bases respectively, the junction contains 8 bases. Counted from cysteine to phenylalanine, this CDR3 has 14 amino acids. Left in the record is the CDR3 DNA by itself, 42 bases read in frame from the first base. Taken from the germline V gene, the CDR1 and CDR2 loops are WSHSY and SAAADI. To prepare the library, the immunoSEQ multiplex PCR assay was applied. For the multiplex PCR, a mixture combining 60 forward primers for TCR Vbeta segments and 13 reverse primers for TCR Jbeta segments was used. Amplification of the CDR3 region of rearranged TCR beta genes was performed with a multiplex PCR assay on genomic DNA. The Illumina HiSeq System was used to sequence the amplified TCR beta libraries as 87-base-pair reads. Concerning the study's data processing: A later analysis counted approximately 74 million unique TCR beta chains across the 700 or so repertoires, and roughly 9.9 million of these chains were shared by at least two donors. Raw reads were error-corrected and collapsed into unique sequences by a nearest-neighbor algorithm in which closely related sequences were merged to remove PCR and sequencing errors. CDR3 sequences were aligned to IMGT reference sequences to assign V, D and J gene segments. For a sequence to be retained, at least a six-nucleotide match to both a V gene segment and a J gene segment was required. Rearrangements were called productive when the CDR3 lacked stop codons and stayed in frame with V and J; all others were non-productive. CDR3 was defined by IMGT convention, running from the second conserved V-encoded cysteine to the conserved J-encoded phenylalanine. In an earlier analysis of more than 550 of the donors, sequences lacking an unambiguous match to a single V gene segment were excluded. An earlier analysis of approximately 590 of the donors called V segments functional above 56.7% productive rearrangements and segregating when the between-donor standard deviation exceeded 5%. To diagnose cytomegalovirus status from the catalog of TCR beta chain sequences, a statistical classification framework was built. In a later analysis, V and J genes were assigned by comparing TCR nucleotide sequences against IMGT/GENE-DB human TR gene sequences. Using the TCRdist pipeline, a later analysis assigned CDR3 sequences along with most-parsimonious VDJ recombination scenarios. In a later analysis, each TCR beta chain was defined by its CDR3 amino acid sequence together with its V-gene family, and reads without a unique V-gene family were excluded. A later analysis removed 592 highly shared, low-generation-probability nucleotide sequences to deal with suspected cross-contamination and a sequencing artifact. In a later analysis, a clonal expansion index was calculated for each public chain from normalized within-repertoire ranks of inferred template counts. In a later analysis, generation probabilities were computed using a VDJ recombination model fitted to out-of-frame rearrangements, and the results were checked against IGoR. Hypergeometric tests were used in a later analysis to score TCR-TCR, TCR-HLA and TCR-CMV co-occurrence, with a repertoire-size bias correction applied to the TCR pairs. To estimate false discovery rates, a later analysis permuted the HLA or CMV assignments 20 times. A later analysis grouped co-occurring TCRs with DBSCAN, adding TCRdist sequence similarity when clustering within HLA-allele-positive subsets. Repertoires with fewer than 30,000 or more than 120,000 public chains, plus five repertoires with anomalous nucleotide sharing, were excluded from co-occurrence clustering. The source is immuneACCESS, and TCRdb retained only in-frame sequences with V and J called. Part of the clones is not carried over; for the studies checked, unresolved V genes explain less than half of this, and the remainder is unexplained. V, J and clone size are taken as reported in that table, and D and trimming were inferred from the DNA itself. The sample's table lists a count of 90,000 to 100,000 clones. In total, the top ten clones hold 3% to 3.5% of the sample.

This TCR derives from a woman in her thirties in good health and CMV-seronegative. The sample consisted of PBMCs. The rearranged segments are TRBV10-2 and TRBJ2-2, with the D gene not clear enough to name. The DNA reads TGCGCCAGCAGTGAGTCTCTGTCCGCCGGGGAGCTGTTTTTT. It translates as CASSESLSAGELFF.